This T cell receptor beta chain was sequenced during a study of CD8 T cells in Susac syndrome. Study-wide findings and caveats: Regarding the TCR sequencing and HLA analysis, the study admitted that a relatively small number of individuals were involved.

After extraction with the RNeasy kit, about 0.45 to 1 ug of the RNA was reverse transcribed using random hexamers. Across 54 Vbeta and 13 Jbeta, immunoSEQ multiplex PCR amplified TCR beta CDR3. TCRdb independently ran MiXCR on the immunoSEQ multiplex PCR reads; one entry per CDR3 protein. This table has about 210,000 distinct CDR3 sequences, nearly 97% appearing once. On this clonotype: No antigen is known for it.

Sequencing of TCR beta was performed on blood CD8+ T cells and on blood CD4+ T cells. While CD8+ and CD4+ T cells were isolated negatively, TEMRA cells were enriched by FACS. The CDR3 runs to 13 residues. Trimming pared 0 bases from V and 5 bases from J, leaving 10 bases between. The germline V gene encodes CDR1 GTSNPN and CDR2 SVGIG (reference sequence). The sequence was obtained from a human donor with multiple sclerosis. Source material: CD4+ T cells from PBMCs. The chain has TRBV30 and TRBJ1-1, with D perhaps matching TRBD1 (5 bases). The CDR3 spells CAWSVGVGTEAFF. The CDR3 nucleotides are TGTGCCTGGAGTGTGGGGGTTGGGACTGAAGCTTTCTTT.